This note documents a single T cell receptor beta chain sequence. No antigen is known for it. PCR involved 60 Vbeta and 13 Jbeta primers. Only in-frame clones appear in the TCRdb table, and some are missing; sequencing was by immunoSEQ multiplex PCR. Here the sample spans 120,000 or so clones, 78% being singletons. This sample was included in a study of cytomegalovirus exposure and HLA in healthy donors. CDR3 size: 15 residues. Germline values: CDR1 KGHSH, CDR2 LQKENI. Trimming removed 2 bases at V and 1 base at J, with 9 bases between. Study-level results: In presence/absence analyses, roughly uniform sequencing depth across donors was assumed. TCR sequences were mostly rare, though some public TCRs occurred in many donors.

The sequence derives from a man in his thirties or forties in good health and CMV-seropositive. Sequenced sample: PBMCs. The chain combines TRBV18 with TRBJ2-1, with a tentative D call TRBD2 (5 bases). Here the CDR3 reads CASSPVRGSYNEQFF. CDR3 DNA: TGTGCCAGCTCACCAGTTCGAGGGTCCTACAATGAGCAGTTCTTC.